A single sample is the source of the 9 T cell receptor beta chains below, sequenced in a study of cytomegalovirus exposure and HLA in healthy donors. The PCR had 60 Vbeta and 13 Jbeta primers. Libraries were prepared by immunoSEQ multiplex PCR; TCRdb keeps only in-frame clonotypes and omits some of them. Here the sample spans over 45,000 clones, 65% to 90% being singletons. Sequencing was done on a sample of PBMCs. The source of these receptors is a man under 40 in good health and CMV-seronegative.

The rearrangement links TRBV10-3 to TRBJ2-5; the D gene is possibly TRBD1 (5 bases). CDR1 and CDR2 from the germline V gene are ENHRY and SYGVKD. V dropped 5 bases and J dropped 5 bases, with 12 bases sitting between them. The length of the CDR3 is 13 residues. The CDR3 DNA is TGTGCCATCAGTCGACAGCCGACGGAGACCCAGTACTTC. This translates into CAISRQPTETQYF.

V gene TRBV7-9 combines with J gene TRBJ1-1, with D unclear. CDR1 and CDR2 from the germline V gene are SEHNR and FQNEAQ (reference sequence). This CDR3 region has 15 residues. V was shortened by 7 bases and J by 2 bases, with 17 bases between the two germline ends. The chain's CDR3 is CASNSGPSTNTEAFF. In DNA, the CDR3 is TGTGCCAGCAACTCGGGTCCCTCTACTAACACTGAAGCTTTCTTT. The full variable domain, with the rest looked up from reference TRBV7-9 and TRBJ1-1, is DTGVSQNPRHKITKRGQNVTFRCDPISEHNRLYWYRQTLGQGPEFLTYFQNEAQLEKSRLLSDRFSAERPKGSFSTLEIQRTEQGDSAMYLCASNSGPSTNTEAFFGQGTRLTVV.

This clone was seen just once. V is TRBV7-9 and J is TRBJ2-2; the D is unclear. V gave up 1 base and J gave up 2 bases, with 5 bases separating them. The CDR3 is 14 amino acids. Germline CDR1 reads SEHNR; CDR2 reads FQNEAQ (reference sequence). The CDR3 sequence is CASSLDSNTGELFF. In DNA form, the CDR3 reads TGTGCCAGCAGCTTAGACAGCAACACCGGGGAGCTGTTTTTT.

V is TRBV27 and J is TRBJ2-7; D remains ambiguous. The CDR3 extends over 13 amino acids. V shed 3 bases and J shed 3 bases, with 9 bases lying between them. Per the germline V gene, CDR1 is MNHEY and CDR2 is SMNVEV (reference sequence). DNA for the CDR3: TGTGCCAGCAGTTTGGGTGGAGACTACGAGCAGTACTTC. Translating gives CASSLGGDYEQYF.

This clone was detected only once. V is TRBV9 and J is TRBJ2-5, with 11 bases fitting TRBD1. Germline lookup yields CDR1 SGDLS and CDR2 YYNGEE. V gave up 1 base and J gave up 5 bases; unmatched junction bases: 7. The CDR3 spans 16 residues. For the CDR3, the DNA is TGTGCCAGCAGCGTACTCTCGGGACAGGGGGATGAGACCCAGTACTTC. Protein: CASSVLSGQGDETQYF.

DNA of the CDR3: TGCGCCAGCAGTGAGACGAGACAGGGTAAACAGTTCTTC. It specifies CASSETRQGKQFF. The rearrangement links TRBV10-1 to TRBJ2-1; 7 bases match TRBD1. Germline CDR1 and CDR2: WNHNN and SYGVQD (reference sequence). The V and J ends lost 2 bases and 13 bases, in that order; junction bases with no gene match: 8. There are 13 residues in the CDR3.

The chain links TRBV15 to TRBJ1-2; D possibly corresponds to TRBD1 (5 bases). V was cut by 0 bases and J by 14 bases, with 13 bases left in between. CDR1 is LNHNV, CDR2 YYDKDF, per germline (reference sequence). The CDR3 length is 12 residues. The CDR3 sequence is CATSRDKGKGTF. The DNA for the CDR3 is TGTGCCACCAGCAGAGATAAGGGGAAGGGGACCTTC.

The DNA for the CDR3 is TGTGCCAGCAGTGATTCCCTACAGGGGGAAGAGACCCAGTACTTC. Translated: CASSDSLQGEETQYF. The chain recombines TRBV25-1 with TRBJ2-5, with TRBD1 matching 8 bases. The CDR3 consists of 15 residues. Germline V gene sequence: CDR1 MGHDK, CDR2 SYGVNS. The V and J ends lost 3 bases and 3 bases, in that order; junction bases with no gene match: 6.

This clone was seen only once. The chain links TRBV7-9 to TRBJ1-1; 7 nucleotides line up with TRBD1. CDR1 and CDR2 from the germline V gene are SEHNR and FQNEAQ (reference sequence). V lost 3 bases and J lost 4; bases outside the gene matches: 8. The CDR3 length is 15 residues. CDR3 amino acids: CASSLETAGGTEAFF. CDR3 DNA: TGTGCCAGCAGCTTGGAGACTGCAGGGGGCACTGAAGCTTTCTTT.